This record covers a single T cell receptor (beta chain). V lost 3 bases to trimming and J lost 7 bases; unmatched junction nucleotides: 14. The CDR3 loop spans 16 amino acids. The germline gives CDR1 SGDLS, CDR2 YYNGEE. These data belong to a study of OX40 agonist ivuxolimab in advanced cancers. Clones were read by immunoSEQ multiplex PCR, and TCRdb kept only the in-frame ones, dropping some. The table has roughly 29,000 clones, 84% seen once. The chain has TRBV9 and TRBJ2-3; TRBD2 aligns across 7 bases. The clonotype originates from an adult with an advanced solid tumor such as melanoma, head and neck, liver or kidney cancer. This material consisted of CD4+ or CD8+ T cells sorted from blood, taken in a trial of the OX40 agonist ivuxolimab. The CDR3 spells CASSGPARGLDYTQYF. DNA for the CDR3: TGTGCCAGCAGCGGCCCCGCCCGAGGACTAGATTATACGCAGTATTTT.